This T cell receptor (beta chain) was identified during a study of cytomegalovirus exposure and HLA in healthy donors. The PCR used 60 Vbeta and 13 Jbeta primers. Libraries were prepared by immunoSEQ multiplex PCR; TCRdb keeps only in-frame clonotypes and omits some of them. The sample records about 130,000 clones, more than 70% being singletons. A few counts support this clone. What it binds is not known. Study-wide results and limits: Later analysis indicated greater clonal expansion among HLA-associated TCR beta chains than among equally common other chains. Researchers reported that a few CMV-associated chains were confirmed in vitro as CMV antigen-specific.

The sample taken for sequencing was PBMCs. The sequence was collected from a male donor in good health and CMV-seronegative.

The CDR3 region has the DNA TGTGCCAGCAGCCCGGGACAGGGAGAGTACGAGCAGTACTTC. It yields the protein CASSPGQGEYEQYF. The chain links TRBV6-5 to TRBJ2-7; 9 nucleotides agree with TRBD1. The CDR3 sequence is 14 residues long. V lost 6 bases and J lost 4; bases outside the gene matches: 7. Germline CDR1 MNHEY, CDR2 SVGAGI.